These 27 T cell receptor beta chains came from one sample sequenced in a study of CD8+ T cells in alopecia areata. In each case, RNA was isolated and then reverse transcribed into cDNA as the sequencing template. Data came from immunoSEQ multiplex PCR; TCRdb stores just in-frame clones and leaves some out. The sample includes about 92,000 clones, around 44% of them seen just once. Treatment noted: oral pan-JAK inhibitor, 5-10 mg twice daily. Sequenced here: CD8+ T cells sorted from blood, sampled at week 24, from a patient treated with tofacitinib. These receptors originate from a human donor with alopecia areata.

This clone was found a few times. The V gene is TRBV5-1, the J gene TRBJ2-7; D ambiguous. The V gene lost 0 bases and the J gene lost 5 bases, with 9 bases spanning the gap. From germline, CDR1 is SGHRS and CDR2 YFSETQ. The CDR3 extends over 13 amino acids. CDR3 sequence (DNA): TGCGCCAGCAGCTTGGCCATTAACGACGAGCAGTACTTC. Amino acids: CASSLAINDEQYF.

This clone turned up a few times. This rearrangement joins TRBV7-9 to TRBJ1-5; D unresolved. Deletions cut 5 bases from V and 2 bases from J, with 16 bases between. Germline V CDR1 and CDR2: SEHNR, FQNEAQ (reference sequence). CDR3 length: 16 residues. CDR3 coding DNA: TGTGCCAGCAGCCCCCCTGACGTTTCGGGCAATCAGCCCCAGCATTTT. Translating it yields CASSPPDVSGNQPQHF.

The chain joins TRBV20-1 to TRBJ2-7; no clear D. The CDR3 is 11 amino acids. Germline V lookup: CDR1 DFQATT, CDR2 SNEGSKA (reference sequence). The V gene lost 4 bases and the J gene lost 0 bases, with 4 bases spanning the gap. CDR3 sequence (DNA): TGCAGTGCTACTAGCTCCTACGAGCAGTACTTC. It yields the protein CSATSSYEQYF.

This chain links TRBV4-1 with TRBJ2-7; 7 positions agree with TRBD2. This CDR3 contains 15 residues. The junction had 4 bases not matched to a gene; V was cut back by 1 base and J by 1 base. Per germline, CDR1 MGHRA and CDR2 YSYEKL. The CDR3 sequence is CASSQGEGGSYEQYF. The CDR3 DNA follows: TGCGCCAGCAGCCAAGGGGAGGGAGGGTCCTACGAGCAGTACTTC.

The chain carries TRBV6-5 and TRBJ2-1, with TRBD1 matching 7 bases. The germline V gene encodes CDR1 MNHEY and CDR2 SVGAGI. The CDR3 has 15 amino acids. The J segment lost 4 bases and the V segment lost 0 bases, leaving 3 bases of the junction unmatched. This CDR3 is CASSYSQGEYNEQFF. For the CDR3, the DNA is TGTGCCAGCAGTTACTCCCAGGGGGAGTACAATGAGCAGTTCTTC.

The chain recombines TRBV5-1 with TRBJ2-7; D is unclear. Looked up from germline, CDR1 is SGHRS and CDR2 is YFSETQ. V lost 1 base and J lost 3, with 11 bases in between. The CDR3 loop spans 14 amino acids. CDR3 sequence reads: CASSLSGSHYEQYF. CDR3 sequence (DNA): TGCGCCAGCAGCTTGTCTGGCAGCCACTACGAGCAGTACTTC.

CDR3 sequence (DNA): TGCGCCAGCAGCCAAAGGGTCGGACATAGGCAAGAGACCCAGTACTTC. Residues: CASSQRVGHRQETQYF. The chain uses TRBV4-3 and TRBJ2-5; perhaps TRBD1 as D (5 bases). The CDR3 covers 16 residues. V was cut by 2 bases and J by 2 bases, with 15 bases left in between. Germline V gives CDR1 LGHNA, CDR2 YSLEER.

The chain joins TRBV25-1 to TRBJ2-3, with D possibly TRBD2 on 7 matching bases. The V end lost 5 bases, the J end lost 0 bases, and 15 bases lay between the germline ends. Per the germline V gene, CDR1 is MGHDK and CDR2 is SYGVNS. CDR3 size: 16 residues. The CDR3 sequence is CASSQPGGASTDTQYF. The CDR3 DNA is TGTGCCAGCAGTCAACCGGGGGGCGCGAGCACAGATACGCAGTATTTT.

This chain joins TRBV30 and TRBJ1-1; D gene ambiguous. Trimming pared 0 bases from V and 1 base from J, leaving 6 bases between. In germline, CDR1 is GTSNPN, CDR2 SVGIG (reference sequence). The CDR3 covers 13 residues. The chain's CDR3 is CAWSVFGNTEAFF. For the CDR3, the DNA is TGTGCCTGGAGTGTATTTGGGAACACTGAAGCTTTCTTT.

This clone was counted only a few times. The chain employs TRBV29-1 and TRBJ2-3, with a possible D match to TRBD1 (6 bases). The CDR3 is made up of 13 amino acids. The V end was cut by 1 base, the J end by 7 bases, with 12 bases between. CDR1 and CDR2 from the germline V gene are SQVTM and ANQGSEA. The CDR3 region is CSVEVIGDNTQYF. The CDR3 DNA sequence: TGCAGCGTTGAAGTAATAGGGGACAATACGCAGTATTTT.

This chain links TRBV27 with TRBJ2-1; no firm D call. The ends were cut back, 3 bases at V and 5 bases at J, with 8 bases in the middle. Germline V gene data show CDR1 as MNHEY and CDR2 as SMNVEV (reference sequence). The CDR3 has 13 amino acids. The CDR3 DNA reads TGTGCCAGCAGTTTCGGCGGCAACAATGAGCAGTTCTTC. Amino acids: CASSFGGNNEQFF.

This clone was seen only a few times. This chain uses TRBV4-2 with TRBJ1-4, with D maybe TRBD1 (5 bases). CDR1 is LGHNA and CDR2 is YNFKEQ in the germline V gene. Trimming left V 5 bases short and J 8 bases short, with 18 bases between. The CDR3 runs 15 residues. The CDR3 region has the DNA TGTGCCAGCAGCTTAGTCGGGACCTTGGGGGAAAAACTGTTTTTT. Protein product: CASSLVGTLGEKLFF.

The gene calls are TRBV30 and TRBJ1-5; D is possibly TRBD1 (5 bases). The V and J ends lost 2 bases and 7 bases respectively, with 15 bases between them. From germline, CDR1 is GTSNPN and CDR2 SVGIG (reference sequence). The CDR3 has 14 residues. CDR3: CAWSSTGINQPQHF. DNA for the CDR3: TGTGCCTGGAGTTCTACAGGAATTAACCAGCCCCAGCATTTT.

The rearrangement links TRBV7-9 to TRBJ2-6, with 8 nucleotides matching TRBD1. CDR1 and CDR2 from the germline V gene are SEHNR and FQNEAQ (reference sequence). V dropped 1 base and J dropped 1; count of bases not matched to a gene: 6. This CDR3 region has 18 residues. CDR3 in amino acids: CASSLEQGAVSGANVLTF. As DNA, the CDR3 is TGTGCCAGCAGCTTAGAGCAGGGGGCTGTATCTGGGGCCAACGTCCTGACTTTC.

The V gene is TRBV7-3, the J gene TRBJ2-3, with D unclear. V lost 4 bases and J 12 bases, leaving 17 bases between the germline ends. CDR1 is SGHTA and CDR2 is FQGTGA in the germline V gene. This CDR3 region has 13 residues. The DNA of the CDR3 is TGTGCCAGCAGCTATGGTCCGGGTTACGACCAGTATTTT. Translated: CASSYGPGYDQYF.

This clone came up a few times. This chain joins TRBV29-1 and TRBJ1-2; weak D call: TRBD1 (6 bases). The V gene's germline CDR1 is SQVTM and CDR2 ANQGSEA. V was shortened by 4 bases and J by 7 bases, with 13 bases between the two germline ends. The CDR3 is 12 residues long. This CDR3 reads CSVAGVDSGYTF. The CDR3 DNA reads TGCAGCGTTGCAGGGGTAGACAGTGGCTACACCTTC.

Regarding this clone: A junction end diverges from the germline sequence, so it may reflect a read error. The V call is TRBV7-2, the J call TRBJ2-3; a possible D gene is TRBD1 (6 bases). This CDR3 has 12 residues. CDR1 is SGHTA, CDR2 FQGNSA, per germline. The chain's CDR3 is CASSPRGAGQYF. In DNA, the CDR3 is TGCGCCAGCAGTCCCAGGGGCGCGGGGCAGTATTTT.

This clone has only a few counts. The chain recombines TRBV27 with TRBJ2-3; D unresolved. The CDR3 length is 14 residues. Trimming pared 0 bases from V and 8 bases from J, leaving 12 bases between. Germline values: CDR1 MNHEY, CDR2 SMNVEV (reference sequence). CDR3 DNA sequence: TGTGCCAGCAGTTTATCTGTGAAGGAAGCTACGCAGTATTTT. It specifies CASSLSVKEATQYF.

This chain uses TRBV27 with TRBJ1-2, with 8 nucleotides matching TRBD1. Germline CDR1 reads MNHEY; CDR2 reads SMNVEV (reference sequence). The junction had 14 bases not matched to a gene; V was cut back by 6 bases and J by 8 bases. The length of the CDR3 is 15 residues. CDR3 coding DNA: TGTGCCAGCAGAAGGGGGGACAGGCAGCTTGGGGGCTACACCTTC. This sequence encodes CASRRGDRQLGGYTF.

The V and J genes are TRBV4-1 and TRBJ2-7, with TRBD2 as a possible D gene (5 bases). With 1 base removed from V and 2 bases from J, the gap between germline ends came to 9 bases. The CDR3 is made up of 14 amino acids. In germline, CDR1 is MGHRA, CDR2 YSYEKL. This chain's CDR3 is CASSQGTGTYEQYF. Here the CDR3 DNA reads TGCGCCAGCAGCCAAGGAACGGGGACCTACGAGCAGTACTTC.

This chain links TRBV5-5 with TRBJ2-2; D is undetermined. Germline V lookup: CDR1 SGHKS, CDR2 YYEKEE (reference sequence). V was pared by 1 base and J by 4 bases, with 5 bases between. This CDR3 is 13 amino acids long. DNA of the CDR3: TGTGCCAGCAGCTTGTCTCTCACCGGGGAGCTGTTTTTT. The encoded protein is CASSLSLTGELFF.

The J gene is TRBJ1-5, the V gene TRBV21-1. TRBV21-1 is a pseudogene segment. This CDR3 is 16 amino acids long. CDR3 sequence reads: CASSKWAPRSNQPQHF. The CDR3 nucleotides are TGTGCCAGCAGCAAATGGGCCCCCAGGAGTAATCAGCCCCAGCATTTT.

This chain connects TRBV29-1 to TRBJ2-7, with 7 bases that match TRBD1. The CDR3 runs to 12 residues. The V segment lost 5 bases and the J segment 6 bases; nucleotides outside the gene matches: 7. Germline CDR1 and CDR2: SQVTM and ANQGSEA. For the CDR3, the DNA is TGCAGCGTTCCCACCGAGGGGGCCGAGCAGTACTTC. Translated, it gives CSVPTEGAEQYF.

CDR3: CASRLGAGAYEQYF. DNA for the CDR3: TGCGCCAGCAGACTTGGGGCGGGCGCCTACGAGCAGTACTTC. The gene calls are TRBV4-1 and TRBJ2-7; TRBD1 or TRBD2 may be the D gene (5 bases each). The length of the CDR3 is 14 residues. The V end lost 6 bases, the J end lost 2 bases, and 14 bases lay between the germline ends. Germline loops: CDR1 MGHRA, CDR2 YSYEKL.

There are a few counts of this clone. V usage is TRBV23-1 and J usage is TRBJ1-2; D not certain. Being an ORF, TRBV23-1 has a function that is uncertain. The CDR3 is made up of 14 amino acids. V was pared by 4 bases and J by 4 bases, with 13 bases between. DNA for the CDR3: TGCGCCAGCAGTCGGCCAGGAGTACGCTATGGCTACACCTTC. It is translated as CASSRPGVRYGYTF.

This clone was counted a few times. The chain's CDR3 is CSVQNRGRQDNEQFF. The CDR3 nucleotides are TGCAGCGTGCAAAACCGTGGCCGCCAAGACAATGAGCAGTTCTTC. The chain employs TRBV29-1 and TRBJ2-1; no reliable D call. The CDR3 spans 15 residues. Germline V gene lookup returns CDR1 SQVTM and CDR2 ANQGSEA. Trimming took off 6 bases at V and 5 bases at J, with 20 bases between the two ends.

Judged by abundance, this clone is large. An end of the junction does not agree with germline; a read error may underlie this. This rearrangement joins TRBV11-2 to TRBJ1-2, with D hard to call. CDR3 size: 13 residues. Germline V gene lookup returns CDR1 SGHAT and CDR2 FQNNGV. The CDR3 loop reads CASSPLGYYGYTF. As DNA, the CDR3 is TGTGCCAGCAGCCCGTTAGGATACTACGGCTACACCTTC.